One and the same sample provided the 9 T cell receptor beta chains below, sequenced in a study of blood T cells in healthy people across ages. Using a J-beta primer mix together with a sample-barcoded 5' primer, a second PCR was run for about 6 to 11 cycles. TCRdb analysed the 5' RACE reads with MiXCR anew, one entry per CDR3 protein. The repertoire holds 600,000 to 1,000,000 distinct CDR3 sequences, with 58% as singletons. Sequenced sample: blood. The receptors were sampled from a man in his thirties or forties in good health.

This clonotype has only a few counts. The V call is TRBV29-1, the J call TRBJ2-5, with 7 bases lining up with TRBD2. The V gene's germline CDR1 is SQVTM and CDR2 ANQGSEA. The length of the CDR3 is 14 residues. The junction had 10 bases not matched to a gene; V was cut back by 4 bases and J by 5 bases. The CDR3 reads CSVVAAGVAETQYF. CDR3 in DNA: TGCAGCGTTGTGGCCGCGGGGGTGGCGGAGACCCAGTACTTC.

The rearrangement joins TRBV27 to TRBJ2-7; the D call may be TRBD1 or TRBD2 (5 bases each). This CDR3 has 14 residues. Germline V CDR1 and CDR2: MNHEY, SMNVEV (reference sequence). The ends were cut back, 4 bases at V and 3 bases at J, with 13 bases in the middle. DNA of the CDR3: TGTGCCAGCAGTTCCCCGGGACCCTACTACGAGCAGTACTTC. Encoded protein: CASSSPGPYYEQYF.

This chain connects TRBV7-2 to TRBJ1-2, with no clear D. Per the germline V gene, CDR1 is SGHTA and CDR2 is FQGNSA. V was clipped by 5 bases and J by 4 bases, with 17 bases between them. CDR3 length: 15 amino acids. DNA of the CDR3: TGTGCCAGCAGCCGTGCCCCAACGGGAGCCTATGGCTACACCTTC. Amino acids: CASSRAPTGAYGYTF.

This clonotype was found many times. V gene TRBV6-5 combines with J gene TRBJ2-1, with D perhaps TRBD2 (6 bases). This CDR3 is 16 amino acids long. CDR1 and CDR2 (germline): MNHEY, SVGAGI. V shed 0 bases and J shed 3 bases, with 12 bases lying between them. CDR3 in DNA: TGTGCCAGCAGTTACTCCCTGGCGGGAAGCTACAATGAGCAGTTCTTC. It is translated as CASSYSLAGSYNEQFF.

The CDR3 protein is CASSWDGQETQYF. CDR3 DNA sequence: TGTGCCAGCAGCTGGGACGGTCAAGAGACCCAGTACTTC. The chain combines TRBV7-2 with TRBJ2-5, with D possibly called TRBD1 or TRBD2 (5 bases each). The CDR3 sequence is 13 residues long. Germline V gene data show CDR1 as SGHTA and CDR2 as FQGNSA. V shed 4 bases and J shed 2 bases, with 8 bases lying between them.

A few counts support this clonotype. This chain connects TRBV29-1 to TRBJ2-1; D remains unclear. The CDR3 is made up of 11 amino acids. V was pared by 7 bases and J by 8 bases, with 12 bases between. The germline V gene has CDR1 SQVTM and CDR2 ANQGSEA. The CDR3 sequence is CSGDYGDEQFF. CDR3 nucleotides: TGCAGCGGTGATTATGGGGATGAGCAGTTCTTC.

The rearrangement joins TRBV6-6 to TRBJ2-3; D possibly corresponds to TRBD2 (5 bases). From germline, CDR1 is MNHNY and CDR2 SVGAGI (reference sequence). With 2 bases removed from V and 0 bases from J, the gap between germline ends came to 12 bases. The CDR3 covers 16 residues. The CDR3 DNA sequence: TGTGCCAGCAGTTACGACGGACTGACTAGCACAGATACGCAGTATTTT. Its translation: CASSYDGLTSTDTQYF.

A few counts support this clonotype. The rearrangement links TRBV12-3 or TRBV12-4 to TRBJ2-3; TRBD2 might be the D (6 bases). The CDR3 contains 14 residues. Trimming left V 4 bases short and J 5 bases short, with 13 bases between. The CDR3 here is CASSCGGSGDTQYF. For the CDR3, the DNA is TGTGCCAGCAGTTGTGGGGGGTCAGGAGATACGCAGTATTTT.

The rearrangement links TRBV20-1 to TRBJ2-5; perhaps TRBD2 as D (6 bases). Germline V gene data show CDR1 as DFQATT and CDR2 as SNEGSKA (reference sequence). V was shortened by 0 bases and J by 3 bases, with 14 bases between the two germline ends. The CDR3 covers 15 residues. CDR3 DNA: TGCAGTGCTAGAGATCGGCTAGCGAGTAAAGAGACCCAGTACTTC. Translation: CSARDRLASKETQYF.